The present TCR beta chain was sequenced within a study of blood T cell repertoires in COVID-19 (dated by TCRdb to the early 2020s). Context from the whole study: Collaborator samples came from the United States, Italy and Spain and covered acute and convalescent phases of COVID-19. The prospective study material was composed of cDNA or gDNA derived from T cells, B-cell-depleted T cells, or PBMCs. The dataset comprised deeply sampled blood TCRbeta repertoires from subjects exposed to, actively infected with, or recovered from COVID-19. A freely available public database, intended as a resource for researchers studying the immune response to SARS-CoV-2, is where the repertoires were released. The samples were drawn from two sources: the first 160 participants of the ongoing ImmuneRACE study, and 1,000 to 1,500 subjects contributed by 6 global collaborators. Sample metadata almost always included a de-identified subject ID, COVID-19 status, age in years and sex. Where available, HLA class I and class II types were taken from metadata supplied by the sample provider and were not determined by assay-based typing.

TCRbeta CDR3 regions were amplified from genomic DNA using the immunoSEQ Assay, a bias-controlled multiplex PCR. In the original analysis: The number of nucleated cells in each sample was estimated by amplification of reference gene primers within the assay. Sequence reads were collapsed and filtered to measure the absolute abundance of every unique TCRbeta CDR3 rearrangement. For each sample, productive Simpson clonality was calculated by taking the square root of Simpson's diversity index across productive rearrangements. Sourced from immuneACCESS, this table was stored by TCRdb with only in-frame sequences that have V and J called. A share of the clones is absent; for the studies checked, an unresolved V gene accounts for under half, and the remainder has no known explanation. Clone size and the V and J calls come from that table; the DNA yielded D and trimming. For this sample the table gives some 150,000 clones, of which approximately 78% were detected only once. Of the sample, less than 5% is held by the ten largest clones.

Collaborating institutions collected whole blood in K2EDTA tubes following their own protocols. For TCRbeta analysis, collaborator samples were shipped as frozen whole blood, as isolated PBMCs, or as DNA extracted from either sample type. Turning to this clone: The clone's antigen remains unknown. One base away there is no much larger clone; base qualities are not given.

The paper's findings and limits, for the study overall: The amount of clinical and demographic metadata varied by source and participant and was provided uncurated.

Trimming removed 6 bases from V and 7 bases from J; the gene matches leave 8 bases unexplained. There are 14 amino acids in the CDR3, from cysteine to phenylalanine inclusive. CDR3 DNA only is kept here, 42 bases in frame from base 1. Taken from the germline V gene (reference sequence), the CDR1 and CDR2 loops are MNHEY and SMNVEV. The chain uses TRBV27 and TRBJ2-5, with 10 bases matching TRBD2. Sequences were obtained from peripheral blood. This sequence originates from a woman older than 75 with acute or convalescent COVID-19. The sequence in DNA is TGTGCCAGCAGAGGGAGCGGGGGGGCAGGGACCCAGTACTTC. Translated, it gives CASRGSGGAGTQYF.